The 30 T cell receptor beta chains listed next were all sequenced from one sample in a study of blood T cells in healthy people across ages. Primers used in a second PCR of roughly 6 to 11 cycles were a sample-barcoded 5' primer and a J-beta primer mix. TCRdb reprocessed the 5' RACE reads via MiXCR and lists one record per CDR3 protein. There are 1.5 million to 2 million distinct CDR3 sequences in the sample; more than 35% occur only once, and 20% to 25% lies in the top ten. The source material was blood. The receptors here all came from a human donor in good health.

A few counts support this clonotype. The CDR3 nucleotides are TGTGCCAGCAGCTTAGCTTCTGCGGTCGGGCACATTCAGTACTTC. This gives the protein CASSLASAVGHIQYF. This chain joins TRBV7-2 and TRBJ2-4; D gene unclear. Germline V CDR1 and CDR2: SGHTA, FQGNSA. The V gene lost 0 bases and the J gene lost 8 bases, with 14 bases spanning the gap. This CDR3 is built from 15 residues.

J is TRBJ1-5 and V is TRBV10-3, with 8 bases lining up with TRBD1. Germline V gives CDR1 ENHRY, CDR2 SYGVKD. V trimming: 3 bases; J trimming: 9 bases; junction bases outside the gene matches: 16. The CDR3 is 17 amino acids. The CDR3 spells CAISEPPRQGRQGPQHF. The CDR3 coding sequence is TGTGCCATCAGTGAACCGCCGCGACAGGGGCGGCAGGGGCCCCAGCATTTT.

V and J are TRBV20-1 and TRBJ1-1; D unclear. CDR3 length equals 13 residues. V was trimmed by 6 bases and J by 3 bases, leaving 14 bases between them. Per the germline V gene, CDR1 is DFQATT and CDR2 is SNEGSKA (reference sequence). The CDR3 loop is CSATTLPYTEAFF. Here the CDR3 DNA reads TGCAGTGCCACGACACTCCCGTACACTGAAGCTTTCTTT.

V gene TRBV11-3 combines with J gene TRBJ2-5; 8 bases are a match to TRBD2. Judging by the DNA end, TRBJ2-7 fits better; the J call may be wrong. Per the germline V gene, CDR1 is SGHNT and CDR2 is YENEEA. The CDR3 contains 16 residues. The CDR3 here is CASSGEPRGGSYEQYF. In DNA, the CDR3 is TGTGCCAGCAGCGGAGAGCCTCGGGGGGGATCCTACGAGCAGTACTTC.

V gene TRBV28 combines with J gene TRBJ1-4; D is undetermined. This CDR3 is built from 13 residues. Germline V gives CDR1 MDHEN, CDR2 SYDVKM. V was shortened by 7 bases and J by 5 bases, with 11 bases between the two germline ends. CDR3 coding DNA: TGTGCCAGCACCATACGGCCGAATGAAAAACTGTTTTTT. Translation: CASTIRPNEKLFF.

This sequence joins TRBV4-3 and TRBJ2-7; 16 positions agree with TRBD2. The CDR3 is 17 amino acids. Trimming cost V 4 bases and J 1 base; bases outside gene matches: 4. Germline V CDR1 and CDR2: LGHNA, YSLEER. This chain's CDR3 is CASSPGTSGGESYEQYF. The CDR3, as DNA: TGCGCCAGCAGCCCCGGGACTAGCGGGGGGGAATCCTACGAGCAGTACTTC.

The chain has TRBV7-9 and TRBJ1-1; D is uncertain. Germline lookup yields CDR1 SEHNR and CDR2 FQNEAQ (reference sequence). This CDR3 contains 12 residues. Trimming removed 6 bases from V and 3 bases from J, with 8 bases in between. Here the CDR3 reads CASREADTEAFF. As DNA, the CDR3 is TGTGCCAGCAGGGAAGCCGACACTGAAGCTTTCTTT. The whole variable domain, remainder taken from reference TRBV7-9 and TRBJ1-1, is DTGVSQNPRHKITKRGQNVTFRCDPISEHNRLYWYRQTLGQGPEFLTYFQNEAQLEKSRLLSDRFSAERPKGSFSTLEIQRTEQGDSAMYLCASREADTEAFFGQGTRLTVV.

The CDR3 nucleotides read TGCAGCGTTGAGGGACTAGCGGCTAGCACAGATACGCAGTATTTT. The encoded protein is CSVEGLAASTDTQYF. The chain couples TRBV29-1 to TRBJ2-3; 11 bases map to TRBD2. Trimming at V came to 3 bases and at J to 0 bases, leaving 2 bases not matched to a gene. Germline CDR1 SQVTM, CDR2 ANQGSEA. This CDR3 has 15 amino acids.

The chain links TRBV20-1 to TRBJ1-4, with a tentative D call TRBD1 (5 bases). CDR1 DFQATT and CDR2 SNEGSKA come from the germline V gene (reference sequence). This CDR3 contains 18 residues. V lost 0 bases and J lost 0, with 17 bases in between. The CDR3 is CSARDLSRDSATNEKLFF. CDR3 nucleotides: TGCAGTGCTAGAGATCTGTCCCGGGACTCCGCAACTAATGAAAAACTGTTTTTT.

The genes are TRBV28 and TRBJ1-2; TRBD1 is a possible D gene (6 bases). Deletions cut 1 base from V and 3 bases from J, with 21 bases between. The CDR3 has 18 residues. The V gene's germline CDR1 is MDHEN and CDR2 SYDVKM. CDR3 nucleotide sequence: TGTGCCAGCAGTTTATACCCTCTTCGGACAGCTTTTGACTATGGCTACACCTTC. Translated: CASSLYPLRTAFDYGYTF.

CDR3 DNA: TGCAGTGCTAGGAACACCGGACGTAACGAGCAGTACTTC. Translation: CSARNTGRNEQYF. The J gene is TRBJ2-7, the V gene TRBV20-1; D remains ambiguous. The V gene's germline CDR1 is DFQATT and CDR2 SNEGSKA (reference sequence). The CDR3 is made up of 13 amino acids. Trimming stripped 3 bases from V and 5 bases from J, with 14 bases between.

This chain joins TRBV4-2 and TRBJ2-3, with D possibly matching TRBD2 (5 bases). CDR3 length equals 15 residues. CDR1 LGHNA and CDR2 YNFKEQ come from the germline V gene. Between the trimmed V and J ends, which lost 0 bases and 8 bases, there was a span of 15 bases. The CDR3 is CASSQDSERPVTQYF. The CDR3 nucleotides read TGTGCCAGCAGCCAAGATTCGGAGCGGCCAGTTACGCAGTATTTT.

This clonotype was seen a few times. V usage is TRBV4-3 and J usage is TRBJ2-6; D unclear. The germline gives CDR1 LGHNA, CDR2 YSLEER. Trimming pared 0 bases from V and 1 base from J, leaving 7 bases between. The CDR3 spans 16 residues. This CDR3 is CASSQELNSGANVLTF. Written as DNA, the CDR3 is TGCGCCAGCAGCCAAGAGCTTAATTCTGGGGCCAACGTCCTGACTTTC.

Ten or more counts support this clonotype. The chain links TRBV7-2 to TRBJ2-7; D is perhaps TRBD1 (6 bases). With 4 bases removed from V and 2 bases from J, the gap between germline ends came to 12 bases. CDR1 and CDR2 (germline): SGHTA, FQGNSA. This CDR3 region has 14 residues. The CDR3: CASSSWTEAYEQYF. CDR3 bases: TGTGCCAGCAGCTCATGGACAGAGGCCTACGAGCAGTACTTC.

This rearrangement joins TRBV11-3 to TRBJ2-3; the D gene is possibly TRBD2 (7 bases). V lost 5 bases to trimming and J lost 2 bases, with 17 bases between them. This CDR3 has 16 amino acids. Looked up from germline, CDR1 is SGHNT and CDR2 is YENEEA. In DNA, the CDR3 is TGTGCCAGCAGCCCGAGAGGGGGGGGTTACACAGATACGCAGTATTTT. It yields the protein CASSPRGGGYTDTQYF.

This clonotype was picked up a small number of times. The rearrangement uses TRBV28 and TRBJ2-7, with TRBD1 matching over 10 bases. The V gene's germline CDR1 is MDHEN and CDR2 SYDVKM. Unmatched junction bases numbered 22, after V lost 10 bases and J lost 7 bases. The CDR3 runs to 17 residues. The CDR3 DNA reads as TGTGCCACCTTAGGATGGGTCCGTGGACAGGGGGGTGGGGAGCAGTACTTC. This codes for CATLGWVRGQGGGEQYF.

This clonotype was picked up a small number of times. Here the CDR3 reads CASSYDRIPLHF. The DNA of the CDR3 is TGTGCCAGCAGTTATGACAGAATTCCCCTCCACTTT. The chain recombines TRBV12-3 or TRBV12-4 with TRBJ1-6, with a weak D call TRBD1 (5 bases). CDR3 size: 12 residues. Trimming left V 4 bases short and J 13 bases short, with 11 bases between.

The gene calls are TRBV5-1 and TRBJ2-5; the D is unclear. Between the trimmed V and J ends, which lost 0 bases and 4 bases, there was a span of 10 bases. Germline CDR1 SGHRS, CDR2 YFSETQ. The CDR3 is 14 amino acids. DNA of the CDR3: TGCGCCAGCAGCTTGGAAGGACCGGGAGAGACCCAGTACTTC. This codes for CASSLEGPGETQYF.

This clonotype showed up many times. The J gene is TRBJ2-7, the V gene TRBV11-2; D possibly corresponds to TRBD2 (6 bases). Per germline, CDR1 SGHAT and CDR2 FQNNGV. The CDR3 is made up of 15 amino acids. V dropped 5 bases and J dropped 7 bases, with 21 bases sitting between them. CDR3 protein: CASSAGGARIGEQYF. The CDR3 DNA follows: TGTGCCAGCAGCGCTGGAGGGGCGCGGATTGGGGAGCAGTACTTC.

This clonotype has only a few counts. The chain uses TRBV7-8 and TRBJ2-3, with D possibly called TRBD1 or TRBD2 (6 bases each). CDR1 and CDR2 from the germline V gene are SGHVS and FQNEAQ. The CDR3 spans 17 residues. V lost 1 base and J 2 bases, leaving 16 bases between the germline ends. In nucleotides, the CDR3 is TGTGCCAGCAGCTTAGAGCGTCCGGGGGCCTCCACAGATACGCAGTATTTT. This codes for CASSLERPGASTDTQYF.

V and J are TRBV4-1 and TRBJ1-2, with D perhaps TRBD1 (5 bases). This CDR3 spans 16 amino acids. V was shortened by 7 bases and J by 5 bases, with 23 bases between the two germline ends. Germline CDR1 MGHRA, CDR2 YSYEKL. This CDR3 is CASIRERPTPPYGYTF. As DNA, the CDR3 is TGCGCCAGCATCAGGGAAAGGCCTACACCCCCATATGGCTACACCTTC.

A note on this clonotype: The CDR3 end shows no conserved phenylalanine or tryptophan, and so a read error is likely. The CDR3 sequence: CASSYRSIGYTV. CDR3 sequence (DNA): TGTGCCAGCAGTTACCGGAGCATCGGCTACACCGTC. The V call is TRBV6-6, the J call TRBJ1-2; D is uncertain. CDR3 length: 12 residues. The germline V gene encodes CDR1 MNHNY and CDR2 SVGAGI (reference sequence). Between the trimmed V and J ends, which lost 2 bases and 8 bases, there was a span of 9 bases.

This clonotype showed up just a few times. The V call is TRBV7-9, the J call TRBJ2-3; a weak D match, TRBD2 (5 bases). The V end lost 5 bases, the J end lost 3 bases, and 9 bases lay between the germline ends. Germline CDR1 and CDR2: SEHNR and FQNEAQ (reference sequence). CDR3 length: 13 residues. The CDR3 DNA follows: TGTGCCAGCAGCCGGACTTTAACAGATACGCAGTATTTT. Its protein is CASSRTLTDTQYF. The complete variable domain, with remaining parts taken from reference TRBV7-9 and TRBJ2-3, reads DTGVSQNPRHKITKRGQNVTFRCDPISEHNRLYWYRQTLGQGPEFLTYFQNEAQLEKSRLLSDRFSAERPKGSFSTLEIQRTEQGDSAMYLCASSRTLTDTQYFGPGTRLTVL.

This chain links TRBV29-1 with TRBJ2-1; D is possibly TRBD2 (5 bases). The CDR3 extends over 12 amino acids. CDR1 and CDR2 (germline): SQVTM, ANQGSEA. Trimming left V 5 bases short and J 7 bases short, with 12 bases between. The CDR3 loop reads CSVSQRRNEQFF. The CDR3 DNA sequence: TGCAGCGTTTCACAAAGGAGGAATGAGCAGTTCTTC.

The CDR3 bases are TGTGCCAGTAGACCGGGGGTCCTCGAGTCGGCTTTCTTT. Protein sequence: CASRPGVLESAFF. J is TRBJ1-1 and V is TRBV9, with a weak D call TRBD1 (5 bases). Germline V gene sequence: CDR1 SGDLS, CDR2 YYNGEE. The CDR3 sequence is 13 residues long. Trimming left V 8 bases short and J 11 bases short, with 22 bases between.

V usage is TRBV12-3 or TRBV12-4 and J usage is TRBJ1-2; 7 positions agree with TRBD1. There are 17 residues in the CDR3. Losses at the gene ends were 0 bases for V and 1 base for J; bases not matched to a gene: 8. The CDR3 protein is CASSLAGGTPHNYGYTF. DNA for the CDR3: TGTGCCAGCAGTTTAGCAGGGGGCACTCCCCATAACTATGGCTACACCTTC.

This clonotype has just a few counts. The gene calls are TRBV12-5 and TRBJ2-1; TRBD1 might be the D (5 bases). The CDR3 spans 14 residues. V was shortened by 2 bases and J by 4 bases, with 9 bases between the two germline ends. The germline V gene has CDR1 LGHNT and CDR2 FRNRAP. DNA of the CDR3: TGTGCTAGTGGTTTGTCCACAGGATACAATGAGCAGTTCTTC. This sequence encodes CASGLSTGYNEQFF. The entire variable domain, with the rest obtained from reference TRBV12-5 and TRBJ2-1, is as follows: DARVTQTPRHKVTEMGQEVTMRCQPILGHNTVFWYRQTMMQGLELLAYFRNRAPLDDSGMPKDRFSAEMPDATLATLKIQPSEPRDSAVYFCASGLSTGYNEQFFGPGTRLTVL.

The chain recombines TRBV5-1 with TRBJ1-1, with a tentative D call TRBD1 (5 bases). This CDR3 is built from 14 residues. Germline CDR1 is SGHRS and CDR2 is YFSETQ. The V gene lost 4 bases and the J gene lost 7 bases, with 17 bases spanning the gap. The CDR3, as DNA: TGCGCCAGCAGCGGGAACGTAGGGGACCTTGAAGCTTTCTTT. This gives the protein CASSGNVGDLEAFF.

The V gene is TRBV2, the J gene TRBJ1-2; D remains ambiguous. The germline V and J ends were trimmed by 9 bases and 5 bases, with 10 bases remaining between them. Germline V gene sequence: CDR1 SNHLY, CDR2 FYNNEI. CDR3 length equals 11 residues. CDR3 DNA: TGTGCCAGACTCGACAAGTATGGCTACACCTTC. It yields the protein CARLDKYGYTF. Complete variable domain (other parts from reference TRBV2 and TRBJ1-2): EPEVTQTPSHQVTQMGQEVILRCVPISNHLYFYWYRQILGQKVEFLVSFYNNEISEKSEIFDDQFSVERPDGSNFTLKIRSTKLEDSAMYFCARLDKYGYTFGSGTRLTVV.

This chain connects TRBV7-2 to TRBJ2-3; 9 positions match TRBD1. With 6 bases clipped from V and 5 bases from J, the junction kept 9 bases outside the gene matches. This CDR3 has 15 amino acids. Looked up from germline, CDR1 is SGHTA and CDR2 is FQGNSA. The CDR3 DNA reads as TGTGCCAGCAGAAGACCACAGGGGGCACTAGATACGCAGTATTTT. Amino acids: CASRRPQGALDTQYF.